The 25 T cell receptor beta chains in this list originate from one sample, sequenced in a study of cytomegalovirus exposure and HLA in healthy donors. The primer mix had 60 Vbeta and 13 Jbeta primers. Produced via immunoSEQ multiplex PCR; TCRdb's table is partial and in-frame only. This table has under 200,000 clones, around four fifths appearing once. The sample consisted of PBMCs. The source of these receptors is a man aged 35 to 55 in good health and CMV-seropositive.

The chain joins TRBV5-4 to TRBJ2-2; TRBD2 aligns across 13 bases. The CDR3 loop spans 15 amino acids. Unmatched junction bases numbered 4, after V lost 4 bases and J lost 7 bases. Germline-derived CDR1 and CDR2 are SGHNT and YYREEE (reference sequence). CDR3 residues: CASSPGLAGYGELFF. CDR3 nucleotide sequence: TGTGCCAGCAGCCCGGGACTAGCGGGATACGGGGAGCTGTTTTTT. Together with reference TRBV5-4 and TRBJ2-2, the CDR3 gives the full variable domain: ETGVTQSPTHLIKTRGQQVTLRCSSQSGHNTVSWYQQALGQGPQFIFQYYREEENGRGNFPPRFSGLQFPNYSSELNVNALELDDSALYLCASSPGLAGYGELFFGEGSRLTVL.

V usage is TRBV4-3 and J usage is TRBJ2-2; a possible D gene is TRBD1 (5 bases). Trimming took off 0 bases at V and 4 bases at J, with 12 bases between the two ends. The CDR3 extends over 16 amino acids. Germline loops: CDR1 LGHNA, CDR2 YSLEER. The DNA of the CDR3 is TGCGCCAGCAGCCAAGATTGGGGCGCAAGCACCGGGGAGCTGTTTTTT. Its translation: CASSQDWGASTGELFF.

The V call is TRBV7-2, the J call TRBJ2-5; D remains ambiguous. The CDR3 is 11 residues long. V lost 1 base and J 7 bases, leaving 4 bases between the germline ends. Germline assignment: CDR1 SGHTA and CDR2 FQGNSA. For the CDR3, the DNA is TGTGCCAGCAGCTTAGGCGGGACCCAGTACTTC. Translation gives CASSLGGTQYF.

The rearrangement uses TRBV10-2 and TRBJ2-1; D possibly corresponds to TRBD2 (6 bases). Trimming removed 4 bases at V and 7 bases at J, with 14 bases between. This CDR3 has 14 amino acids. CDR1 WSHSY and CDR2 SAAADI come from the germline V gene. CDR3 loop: CASSVRSGLNEQFF. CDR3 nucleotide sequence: TGCGCCAGCAGTGTAAGAAGCGGGCTAAATGAGCAGTTCTTC.

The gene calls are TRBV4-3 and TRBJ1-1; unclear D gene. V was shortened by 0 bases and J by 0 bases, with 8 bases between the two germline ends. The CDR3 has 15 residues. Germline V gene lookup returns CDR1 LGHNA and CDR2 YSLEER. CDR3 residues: CASSQDPGVNTEAFF. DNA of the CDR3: TGCGCCAGCAGCCAAGATCCCGGAGTGAACACTGAAGCTTTCTTT.

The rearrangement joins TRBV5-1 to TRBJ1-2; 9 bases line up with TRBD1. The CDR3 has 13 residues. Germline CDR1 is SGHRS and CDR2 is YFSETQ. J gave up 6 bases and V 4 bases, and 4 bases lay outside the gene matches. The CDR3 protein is CASSNRDRDGYTF. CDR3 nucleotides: TGCGCCAGCAGCAACCGGGACAGGGATGGCTACACCTTC.

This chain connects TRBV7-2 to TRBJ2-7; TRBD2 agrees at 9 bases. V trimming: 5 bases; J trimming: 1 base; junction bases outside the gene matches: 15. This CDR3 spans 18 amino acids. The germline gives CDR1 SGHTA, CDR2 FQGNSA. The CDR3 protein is CASSMEGRSTSGSYEQYF. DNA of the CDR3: TGTGCCAGCAGCATGGAGGGGAGGAGTACTAGCGGGTCCTACGAGCAGTACTTC.

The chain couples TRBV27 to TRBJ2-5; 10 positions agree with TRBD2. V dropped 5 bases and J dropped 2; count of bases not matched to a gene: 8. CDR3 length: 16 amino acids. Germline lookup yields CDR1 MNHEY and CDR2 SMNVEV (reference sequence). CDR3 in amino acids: CASSPRLAGPQETQYF. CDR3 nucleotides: TGTGCCAGCAGTCCTCGACTAGCGGGCCCACAAGAGACCCAGTACTTC.

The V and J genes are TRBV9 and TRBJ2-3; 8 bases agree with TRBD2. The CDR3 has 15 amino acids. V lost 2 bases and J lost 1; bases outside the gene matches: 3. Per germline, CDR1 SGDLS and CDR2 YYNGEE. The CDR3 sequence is CASSVTSGGTDTQYF. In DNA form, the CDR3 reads TGTGCCAGCAGCGTTACTAGCGGTGGCACAGATACGCAGTATTTT.

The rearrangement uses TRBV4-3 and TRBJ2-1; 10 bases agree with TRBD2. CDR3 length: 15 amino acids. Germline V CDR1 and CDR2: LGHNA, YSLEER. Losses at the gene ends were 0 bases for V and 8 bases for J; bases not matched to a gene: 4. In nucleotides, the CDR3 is TGCGCCAGCAGCCAAGATAGCGGGGGGAGGGATGAGCAGTTCTTC. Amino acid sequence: CASSQDSGGRDEQFF.

The CDR3 coding sequence is TGTGCCTGGATCGTCCCCGGAGGTACTGAAGCTTTCTTT. This sequence encodes CAWIVPGGTEAFF. V gene TRBV30 combines with J gene TRBJ1-1; no reliable D call. CDR1 is GTSNPN, CDR2 SVGIG, per germline (reference sequence). Trimming cost V 4 bases and J 5 bases, with 14 bases left between them. The CDR3 extends over 13 amino acids.

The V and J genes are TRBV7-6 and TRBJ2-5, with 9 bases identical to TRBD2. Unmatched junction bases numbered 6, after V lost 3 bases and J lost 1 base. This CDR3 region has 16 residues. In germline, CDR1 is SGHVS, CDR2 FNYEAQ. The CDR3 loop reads CASSFFRLAVQETQYF. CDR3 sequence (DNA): TGTGCCAGCAGCTTCTTTCGACTAGCGGTCCAAGAGACCCAGTACTTC.

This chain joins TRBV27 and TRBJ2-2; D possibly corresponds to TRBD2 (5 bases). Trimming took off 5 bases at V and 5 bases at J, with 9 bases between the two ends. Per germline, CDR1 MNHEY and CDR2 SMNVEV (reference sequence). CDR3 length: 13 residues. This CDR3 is CASSIRLTGELFF. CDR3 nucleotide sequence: TGTGCCAGCAGTATAAGACTAACCGGGGAGCTGTTTTTT.

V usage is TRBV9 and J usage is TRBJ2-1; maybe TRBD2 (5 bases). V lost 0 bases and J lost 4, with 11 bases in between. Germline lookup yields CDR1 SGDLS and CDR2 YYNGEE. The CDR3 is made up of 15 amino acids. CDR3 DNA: TGTGCCAGCAGCGTAGGGGGAGCCTATTACAATGAGCAGTTCTTC. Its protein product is CASSVGGAYYNEQFF.

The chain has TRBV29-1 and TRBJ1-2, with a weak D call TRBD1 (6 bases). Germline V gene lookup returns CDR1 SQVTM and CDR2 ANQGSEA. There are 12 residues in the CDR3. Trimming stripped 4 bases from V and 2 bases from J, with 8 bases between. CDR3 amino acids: CSVGGQNYGYTF. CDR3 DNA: TGCAGCGTTGGGGGACAAAACTATGGCTACACCTTC.

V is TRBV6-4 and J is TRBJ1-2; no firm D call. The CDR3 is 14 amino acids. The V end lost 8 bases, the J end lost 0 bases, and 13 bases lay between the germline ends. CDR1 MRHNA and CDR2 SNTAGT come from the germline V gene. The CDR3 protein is CASRLSTSNYGYTF. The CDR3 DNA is TGTGCCAGCCGTCTTAGCACTTCTAACTATGGCTACACCTTC.

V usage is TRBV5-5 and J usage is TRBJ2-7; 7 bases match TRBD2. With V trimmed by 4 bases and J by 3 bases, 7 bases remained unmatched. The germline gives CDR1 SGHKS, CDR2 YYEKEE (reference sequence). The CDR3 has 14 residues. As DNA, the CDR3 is TGTGCCAGCAGCAGTCTCGGGGGGTTCTACGAGCAGTACTTC. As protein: CASSSLGGFYEQYF.

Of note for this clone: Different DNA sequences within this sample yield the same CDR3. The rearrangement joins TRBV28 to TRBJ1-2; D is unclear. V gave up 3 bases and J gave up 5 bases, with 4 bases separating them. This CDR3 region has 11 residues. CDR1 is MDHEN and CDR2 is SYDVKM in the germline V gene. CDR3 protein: CASSFLYGYTF. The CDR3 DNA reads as TGTGCCAGCAGTTTTCTGTATGGCTACACCTTC.

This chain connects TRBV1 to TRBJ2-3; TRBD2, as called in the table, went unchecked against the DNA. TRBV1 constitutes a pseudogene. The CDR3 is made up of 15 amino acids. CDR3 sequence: CTSSYPFCARDTQYF. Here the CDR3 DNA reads TGCACCAGCAGCTACCCATTCTGCGCGAGAGATACGCAGTATTTT.

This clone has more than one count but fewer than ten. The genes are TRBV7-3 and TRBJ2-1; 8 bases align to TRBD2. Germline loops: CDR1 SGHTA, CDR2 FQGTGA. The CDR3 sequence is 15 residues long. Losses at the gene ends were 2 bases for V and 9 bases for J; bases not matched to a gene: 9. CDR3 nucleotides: TGTGCCAGCAGCTTACAATCTAGCGGGTATGGTGAGCAGTTCTTC. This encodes CASSLQSSGYGEQFF.

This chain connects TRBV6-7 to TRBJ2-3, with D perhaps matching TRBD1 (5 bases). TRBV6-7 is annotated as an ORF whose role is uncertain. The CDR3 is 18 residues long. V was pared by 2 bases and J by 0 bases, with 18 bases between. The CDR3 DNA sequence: TGTGCCAGCAGTTACCCCCCTGGGGCAGGTCCTAGCACAGATACGCAGTATTTT. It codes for CASSYPPGAGPSTDTQYF.

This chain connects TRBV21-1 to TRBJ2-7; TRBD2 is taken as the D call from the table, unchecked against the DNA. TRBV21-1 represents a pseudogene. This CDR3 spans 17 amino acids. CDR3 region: CASSNPAYGVVAYEQYF. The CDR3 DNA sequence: TGTGCCAGCAGCAATCCAGCGTACGGGGTCGTCGCCTACGAGCAGTACTTC.

CDR3 loop: CASRSTGYTGELFF. In DNA, the CDR3 is TGTGCCAGCAGATCAACAGGGTACACCGGGGAGCTGTTTTTT. The V and J genes are TRBV7-2 and TRBJ2-2, with a possible D match to TRBD1 (6 bases). The germline gives CDR1 SGHTA, CDR2 FQGNSA. The CDR3 extends over 14 amino acids. V lost 6 bases and J lost 3, with 11 bases in between.

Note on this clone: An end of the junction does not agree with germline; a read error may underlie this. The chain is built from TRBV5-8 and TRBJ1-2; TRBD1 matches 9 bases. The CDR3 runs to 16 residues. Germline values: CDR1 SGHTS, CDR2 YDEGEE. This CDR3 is CVSSSPPGQGIYGYTF. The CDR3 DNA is TGTGTCAGCAGCTCTCCACCGGGACAGGGTATCTATGGCTACACCTTC.

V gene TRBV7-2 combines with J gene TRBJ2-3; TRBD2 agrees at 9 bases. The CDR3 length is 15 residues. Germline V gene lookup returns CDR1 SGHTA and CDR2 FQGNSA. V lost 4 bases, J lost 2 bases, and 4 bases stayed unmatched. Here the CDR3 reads CASSSLAGITDTQYF. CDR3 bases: TGTGCCAGCAGCTCCCTAGCGGGGATCACAGATACGCAGTATTTT.